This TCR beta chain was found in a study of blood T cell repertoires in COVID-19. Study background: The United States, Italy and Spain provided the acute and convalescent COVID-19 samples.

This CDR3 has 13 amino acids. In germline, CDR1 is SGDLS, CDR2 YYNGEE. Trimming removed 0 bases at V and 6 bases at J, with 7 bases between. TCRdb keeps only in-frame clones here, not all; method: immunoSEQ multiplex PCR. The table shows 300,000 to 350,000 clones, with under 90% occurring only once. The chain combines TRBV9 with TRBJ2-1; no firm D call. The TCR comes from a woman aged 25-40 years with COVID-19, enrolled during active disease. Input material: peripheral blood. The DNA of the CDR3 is TGTGCCAGCAGCGTAGTGTCATCCAATGAGCAGTTCTTC. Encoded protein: CASSVVSSNEQFF.